These 9 T cell receptor beta chains originate from one sample sequenced in a study of cytomegalovirus exposure and HLA in healthy donors. PCR was performed using 60 Vbeta and 13 Jbeta primers. Sequencing was performed with immunoSEQ multiplex PCR; in TCRdb, only in-frame clones are kept and a portion is missing. The table lists around 150,000 clones, approximately 81% of them singletons, with 6% to 9% in the top ten. Material: PBMCs. Every receptor here comes from a woman in her 30s in good health and CMV-seropositive.

The V and J genes are TRBV5-6 and TRBJ2-7; 7 bases are shared with TRBD1. The germline gives CDR1 SGHDT, CDR2 YYEEEE. The V and J ends lost 2 bases and 4 bases, in that order; junction bases with no gene match: 6. This CDR3 is built from 14 residues. This CDR3 reads CASSFRGRRYEQYF. DNA for the CDR3: TGTGCCAGCAGCTTTAGGGGGCGACGGTACGAGCAGTACTTC.

The chain joins TRBV7-2 to TRBJ2-3; D is perhaps TRBD2 (5 bases). Trimming shortened V by 6 bases and J by 4 bases, and 8 bases separated the two germline ends. CDR3 length: 12 residues. Per the germline V gene, CDR1 is SGHTA and CDR2 is FQGNSA. CDR3 bases: TGTGCCAGCAGTCGGGGAGCAGATACGCAGTATTTT. The encoded protein is CASSRGADTQYF.

The chain uses TRBV7-9 and TRBJ1-1, with D perhaps matching TRBD1 (5 bases). The CDR3 loop spans 13 amino acids. Deletions cut 11 bases from V and 7 bases from J, with 20 bases between. The germline gives CDR1 SEHNR, CDR2 FQNEAQ (reference sequence). CDR3 nucleotides: TGTGCCCTCATCGGGGCAGGGAGGGGTGAAGCTTTCTTT. This translates into CALIGAGRGEAFF. The full variable domain, rest sourced from reference TRBV7-9 and TRBJ1-1, is DTGVSQNPRHKITKRGQNVTFRCDPISEHNRLYWYRQTLGQGPEFLTYFQNEAQLEKSRLLSDRFSAERPKGSFSTLEIQRTEQGDSAMYLCALIGAGRGEAFFGQGTRLTVV.

With regard to this clone: The junction departs from the called germline gene at one end, perhaps through a read error. The chain couples TRBV7-9 to TRBJ1-2; possibly TRBD1 for D (6 bases). This CDR3 has 17 residues. Looked up from germline, CDR1 is SEHNR and CDR2 is FQNEAQ (reference sequence). The CDR3 sequence is CSSSLEPRGGPNYGYTF. The CDR3 DNA follows: TGTTCCAGCAGCTTAGAGCCCCGGGGGGGGCCTAACTATGGCTACACCTTC.

This clone has just one count. This chain connects TRBV4-2 to TRBJ2-4; 14 bases match TRBD2. This CDR3 has 21 residues. J gave up 1 base and V 3 bases, and 14 bases lay outside the gene matches. Germline CDR1 reads LGHNA; CDR2 reads YNFKEQ. DNA of the CDR3: TGTGCCAGCAGCCAGCTCCGCGGGACTAGCGGGGGAGGGTCTGCCAAAAACATTCAGTACTTC. Its translation is CASSQLRGTSGGGSAKNIQYF.

The chain recombines TRBV27 with TRBJ1-2; no definite D call. Germline CDR1 is MNHEY and CDR2 is SMNVEV (reference sequence). The V gene lost 8 bases and the J gene lost 4 bases, with 14 bases spanning the gap. The length of the CDR3 is 13 residues. This CDR3 is CASAPGSFYGYTF. CDR3 coding DNA: TGTGCCAGCGCTCCAGGCAGCTTCTATGGCTACACCTTC.

The rearrangement links TRBV19 to TRBJ1-6; 7 positions match TRBD1. The CDR3 length is 15 residues. Looked up from germline, CDR1 is LNHDA and CDR2 is SQIVND (reference sequence). The trim removed 10 bases at V and 4 bases at J, leaving 10 bases unmatched. The CDR3 DNA follows: TGTGCCACTAGGACAGGCGAACTTTATAATTCACCCCTCCACTTT. Translated: CATRTGELYNSPLHF.

This chain connects TRBV7-2 to TRBJ2-7; possible D gene TRBD2, 6 bases. Germline CDR1 is SGHTA and CDR2 is FQGNSA. Trimming removed 1 base at V and 6 bases at J, with 13 bases between. CDR3 length: 14 amino acids. The CDR3, as DNA: TGTGCCAGCAGCTTAGGGGGGGAGGCAGCCGAGCAGTACTTC. It specifies CASSLGGEAAEQYF.

This chain connects TRBV28 to TRBJ2-7; 8 nucleotides match TRBD1. There are 14 residues in the CDR3. Trimming cost V 3 bases and J 2 bases; bases outside gene matches: 3. Germline CDR1 is MDHEN and CDR2 is SYDVKM. In DNA, the CDR3 is TGTGCCAGCAGTTTCGCGGACAGGGCCTACGAGCAGTACTTC. Translation gives CASSFADRAYEQYF.